Listed here are 2 T cell receptor beta chains from one sample, sequenced in a study of blood T cell repertoires in COVID-19. Sequencing was performed with immunoSEQ multiplex PCR; in TCRdb, only in-frame clones are kept and a portion is missing. The table includes 400,000 to 500,000 clones, approximately 91% detected once. The sample comprised PBMCs or T cells enriched from blood (not recorded which). These receptors all stem from a woman aged 18-29 years who had been exposed to COVID-19.

The gene calls are TRBV2 and TRBJ1-5; 7 bases match TRBD1. Germline V gene sequence: CDR1 SNHLY, CDR2 FYNNEI. The CDR3 totals 13 residues. Unmatched junction bases numbered 6, after V lost 8 bases and J lost 5 bases. The CDR3 nucleotides are TGTGCCAGCCAGGGACAGCCCTATCAGCCCCAGCATTTT. Its protein product is CASQGQPYQPQHF.

This clone showed up just a few times. V is TRBV27 and J is TRBJ1-6; 8 bases are shared with TRBD1. The germline gives CDR1 MNHEY, CDR2 SMNVEV (reference sequence). The CDR3 contains 15 residues. The V gene end was trimmed by 6 bases and the J gene end by 6 bases; junction bases not matched to a gene: 7. The CDR3 region is CASSPWTGSNSPLHF. The CDR3 region has the DNA TGTGCCAGCAGCCCGTGGACAGGGAGTAATTCACCCCTCCACTTT.